These T cell receptor beta chains were read from a single sample in a study of T cell repertoires in cytomegalovirus infection. No antigen has been identified for these receptors. TCRdb independently ran MiXCR on the reads; one entry per CDR3 protein. The table has about 360,000 distinct CDR3 sequences, about 34% seen once; the top ten hold approximately 13%. The starting material was cultured PBMCs, obtained from culture after CMV antigen stimulation. Source of these receptors: a human donor in good health (CMV status not recorded). Some clones in this sample may be carry-over from other donors' samples. CDR3s include the opening cysteine and the closing phenylalanine or tryptophan. The D gene is left open where the match is weak. For some rows the clone size is stated as once, few or many, or as a class when expanded; others skip it.

clone_size d_call j_call v_call cdr3_aa cdr3_nt
few . TRBJ1-4 TRBV7-6 CASSLSGHATNEKLFF TGTGCCAGCAGCTTATCCGGACATGCAACTAATGAAAAACTGTTTTTT
few . TRBJ1-1 TRBV19 CASSTSTLNTEAFF TGTGCCAGTAGTACCTCGACACTGAACACTGAAGCTTTCTTT
. . TRBJ2-5 TRBV29-1 CSVETRGQETQYF TGCAGCGTTGAAACGCGGGGTCAAGAGACCCAGTACTTC
. . TRBJ2-1 TRBV29-1 CSVEGQGYNEQFF TGCAGCGTTGAAGGGCAGGGGTACAATGAGCAGTTCTTC
many . TRBJ2-3 TRBV7-8 CASSLARASDTDTQYF TGTGCCAGCAGCTTAGCGAGGGCGAGCGACACAGATACGCAGTATTTT
few . TRBJ2-2 TRBV15 CATLWEWYAGELFF TGTGCCACCCTCTGGGAGTGGTACGCCGGGGAGCTGTTTTTT
. TRBD1 TRBJ1-2 TRBV7-2 CASSLADRGSLSIALRYGYTF TGTGCCAGCAGCTTAGCCGACAGGGGATCCCTATCGATAGCCCTGAGATATGGCTACACCTTC
. TRBD1 TRBJ1-2 TRBV29-1 CSVGQGAHGYTF TGCAGCGTTGGACAGGGGGCGCATGGCTACACCTTC
. . TRBJ1-4 TRBV27 CASSYGRGEKLFF TGTGCCAGCAGTTACGGGAGGGGTGAAAAACTGTTTTTT
many TRBD1 TRBJ1-2 TRBV7-2 CASSLASGTGINGYTF TGTGCCAGCAGCTTAGCTTCCGGGACAGGGATTAATGGCTACACCTTC
. . TRBJ2-2 TRBV6-6 CASSYVRRGDTGELFF TGTGCCAGCAGTTACGTCCGAAGAGGGGACACCGGGGAGCTGTTTTTT
. . TRBJ2-5 TRBV11-3 CASSFSLGETQYF TGTGCCAGCAGCTTTTCTCTTGGAGAGACCCAGTACTTC
few . TRBJ1-5 TRBV10-3 CATGTTSSNQPQHF TGTGCCACTGGGACAACTAGTAGCAATCAGCCCCAGCATTTT
. . TRBJ2-3 TRBV9 CASSVASAGDTQYF TGTGCCAGCAGCGTAGCTTCGGCAGGAGATACGCAGTATTTT
. TRBD1 TRBJ2-5 TRBV29-1 CSVGGQGRGEETQYF TGCAGCGTTGGGGGACAGGGGAGAGGGGAAGAGACCCAGTACTTC
. . TRBJ2-7 TRBV6-5 CASSYREGTYEQYF TGTGCCAGCAGCTACAGGGAGGGGACCTACGAGCAGTACTTC
. . TRBJ2-2 TRBV28 CASSLTPEHTGELFF TGTGCCAGCAGTCTCACACCGGAACACACCGGGGAGCTGTTTTTT
large TRBD1 TRBJ1-1 TRBV7-6 CASSLGPGTGEAFF TGTGCCAGCAGCTTAGGACCTGGGACAGGGGAAGCTTTCTTT
. . TRBJ2-5 TRBV7-9 CASSLGPVRETQYF TGTGCCAGCAGCTTAGGTCCGGTAAGAGAGACCCAGTACTTC
. . TRBJ1-1 TRBV20-1 CSADALQISVGTEAFF TGCAGTGCTGACGCCTTACAGATATCAGTGGGGACTGAAGCTTTCTTT
. TRBD2 TRBJ2-7 TRBV28 CASNERAGAPYEQYF TGTGCCAGCAACGAACGGGCGGGAGCCCCCTACGAGCAGTACTTC
few . TRBJ2-7 TRBV7-2 CASSVGAYEQYF TGTGCCAGCAGCGTCGGTGCCTACGAGCAGTACTTC
. TRBD2 TRBJ2-3 TRBV5-4 CASSLSAGGPTDTQYF TGTGCCAGCAGCTTGAGTGCGGGAGGGCCAACAGATACGCAGTATTTT
few TRBD1 TRBJ2-3 TRBV6-8 CASSRRDREWDTQYF TGTGCCAGCAGTCGCCGGGACAGGGAGTGGGATACGCAGTATTTT
. TRBD2 TRBJ2-1 TRBV2 CASWLADINEQFF TGTGCCAGCTGGCTAGCGGATATCAATGAGCAGTTCTTC
. . TRBJ2-5 TRBV20-1 CSAGGQSQETQYF TGCAGTGCGGGCGGACAAAGCCAAGAGACCCAGTACTTC
. TRBD2 TRBJ2-1 TRBV27 CASSSPLSGNSYNEQFF TGTGCCAGCAGTTCCCCCCTTAGCGGGAACTCCTACAATGAGCAGTTCTTC
few . TRBJ1-5 TRBV12-3/TRBV12-4 CASSLNAGNQPQHF TGTGCCAGCAGTTTAAATGCAGGTAATCAGCCCCAGCATTTT
few . TRBJ2-6 TRBV7-8 CATYYTGILSSGANVLTF TGTGCCACTTATTACACGGGGATTCTCTCCTCTGGGGCCAACGTCCTGACTTTC
. . TRBJ2-2 TRBV6-6 CASSDRINTGELFF TGTGCCAGCAGTGATCGGATTAACACCGGGGAGCTGTTTTTT
once . TRBJ1-1 TRBV6-1 CASSHRVEAFF TGTGCCAGCAGTCACAGGGTTGAAGCTTTCTTT
few . TRBJ2-1 TRBV4-1 CASSHVPGNEQFF TGCGCCAGCAGCCACGTTCCAGGGAATGAGCAGTTCTTC
few . TRBJ1-2 TRBV7-9 CASSSEQAWYGYTF TGTGCCAGCAGCTCAGAACAGGCGTGGTATGGCTACACCTTC
. . TRBJ2-1 TRBV6-6 CASSYGRVGQFF TGTGCCAGCAGTTATGGTCGGGTAGGGCAGTTCTTC
. . TRBJ1-5 TRBV27 CASSPPGPSNQPQHF TGTGCCAGCAGTCCCCCTGGGCCAAGTAATCAGCCCCAGCATTTT
few . TRBJ2-3 TRBV28 CASSLYGDQDTQYF TGTGCCAGCAGTTTATATGGGGACCAAGATACGCAGTATTTT
many . TRBJ2-7 TRBV12-3/TRBV12-4 CASSLKGRNYEQYF TGTGCCAGCAGTTTAAAGGGCAGAAACTACGAGCAGTACTTC
few TRBD1 TRBJ1-1 TRBV7-8 CASSLVYYEDRGRSEAFF TGTGCCAGCAGCTTAGTATACTATGAGGACAGGGGGAGGTCTGAAGCTTTCTTT
few . TRBJ2-4 TRBV7-2 CASSPTYQNKNIQYF TGTGCCAGCAGCCCGACTTACCAGAATAAAAACATTCAGTACTTC
few . TRBJ2-1 TRBV7-6 CASSSPSVGNEQFF TGTGCCAGCAGCTCCCCTTCGGTAGGCAATGAGCAGTTCTTC
. . TRBJ2-1 TRBV28 CASRDTNVNEQFF TGTGCCTCGAGAGACACCAATGTCAATGAGCAGTTCTTC
. TRBD1 TRBJ2-5 TRBV5-6 CASNLNRGPQETQYF TGTGCCAGCAACTTGAACAGGGGTCCACAAGAGACCCAGTACTTC
few . TRBJ2-1 TRBV11-2 CASSLASSREYNEQFF TGTGCCAGCAGCTTAGCGTCCAGCCGGGAATACAATGAGCAGTTCTTC
few . TRBJ2-7 TRBV28 CASSPLEAYEQYF TGTGCCAGCAGCCCACTGGAGGCCTACGAGCAGTACTTC
. . TRBJ1-2 TRBV7-6 CASSLGTENYGYTF TGTGCCAGCAGCTTAGGGACGGAGAACTATGGCTACACCTTC
. . TRBJ2-5 TRBV12-3/TRBV12-4 CASSLFEGETQYF TGTGCCAGCAGCCTGTTTGAAGGGGAGACCCAGTACTTC